This T cell receptor (beta chain) was obtained from a study of blood T cell repertoires in COVID-19. Study details: PBMCs, B-cell-depleted T cells, or T cells were the source of the cDNA or gDNA that made up the material.

Original processing notes: Nucleated cell counts were estimated from reference gene primer amplification. Method: immunoSEQ multiplex PCR; TCRdb's copy keeps in-frame clones and lacks some. That table is the source of V, J and clone size, and D and trimming were worked out from the DNA. The data contain about 170,000 clones, about 83% of them seen just once; the ten biggest clones take up roughly 1.9%. The CDR3 has 16 amino acids. From germline, CDR1 is SQVTM and CDR2 ANQGSEA. V dropped 5 bases and J dropped 0; count of bases not matched to a gene: 7. The gene calls are TRBV29-1 and TRBJ2-3; 11 nucleotides match TRBD2. The specimen was peripheral blood. The sequence came from a woman older than 75 with acute or convalescent COVID-19. CDR3 residues: CSVRGTSGESTDTQYF. CDR3 nucleotide sequence: TGCAGCGTTCGGGGGACTAGCGGAGAAAGCACAGATACGCAGTATTTT.